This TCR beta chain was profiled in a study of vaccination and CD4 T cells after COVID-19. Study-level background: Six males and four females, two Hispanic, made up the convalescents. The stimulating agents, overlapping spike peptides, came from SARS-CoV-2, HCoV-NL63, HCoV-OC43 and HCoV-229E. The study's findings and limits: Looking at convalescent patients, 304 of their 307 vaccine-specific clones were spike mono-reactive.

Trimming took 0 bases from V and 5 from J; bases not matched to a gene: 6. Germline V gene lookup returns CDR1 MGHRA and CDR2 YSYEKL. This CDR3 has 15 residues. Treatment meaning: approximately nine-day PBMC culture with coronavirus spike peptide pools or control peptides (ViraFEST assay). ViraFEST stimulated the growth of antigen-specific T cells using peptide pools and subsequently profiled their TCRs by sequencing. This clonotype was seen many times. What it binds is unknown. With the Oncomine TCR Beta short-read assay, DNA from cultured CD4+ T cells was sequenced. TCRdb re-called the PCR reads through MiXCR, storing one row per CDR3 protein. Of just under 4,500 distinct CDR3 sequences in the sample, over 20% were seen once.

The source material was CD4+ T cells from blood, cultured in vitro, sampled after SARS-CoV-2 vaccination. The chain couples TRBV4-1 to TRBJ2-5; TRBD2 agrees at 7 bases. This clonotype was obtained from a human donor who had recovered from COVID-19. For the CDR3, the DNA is TGCGCCAGCAGCCAAGAGACTAGCCTATCGGAGACCCAGTACTTC. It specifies CASSQETSLSETQYF.